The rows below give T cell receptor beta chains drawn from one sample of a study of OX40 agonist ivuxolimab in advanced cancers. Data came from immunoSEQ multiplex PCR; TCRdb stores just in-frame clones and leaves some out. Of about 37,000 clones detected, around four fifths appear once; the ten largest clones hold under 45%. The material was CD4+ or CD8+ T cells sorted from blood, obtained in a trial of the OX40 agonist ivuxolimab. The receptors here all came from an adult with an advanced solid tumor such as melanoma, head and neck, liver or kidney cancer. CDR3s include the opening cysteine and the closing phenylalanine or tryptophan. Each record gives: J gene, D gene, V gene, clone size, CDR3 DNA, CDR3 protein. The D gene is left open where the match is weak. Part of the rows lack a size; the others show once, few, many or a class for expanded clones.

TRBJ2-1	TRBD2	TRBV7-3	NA	TGTGCCAGCAGCCGACTAGCGGGGGGGCCGAGCTCCTACAATGAGCAGTTCTTC	CASSRLAGGPSSYNEQFF
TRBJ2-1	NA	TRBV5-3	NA	TGTGCCAGAAGCTTCACCTACAATGAGCAGTTCTTC	CARSFTYNEQFF
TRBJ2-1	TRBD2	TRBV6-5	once	TGTGCCACTGAGGGTACTAGCGGGTATGAGCAGTTCTTC	CATEGTSGYEQFF
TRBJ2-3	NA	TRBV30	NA	TGTGCCTGCTCAGAAGGGAGCACAGATACGCAGTATTTT	CACSEGSTDTQYF
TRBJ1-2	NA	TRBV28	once	TGTGCCAGCAGTCGCGCGGGGGGCTATGGCTACACCTTC	CASSRAGGYGYTF
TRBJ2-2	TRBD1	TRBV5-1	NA	TGCGCCAGCAGCACGGGACAGGGGGTGTACACCGGGGAGCTGTTTTTT	CASSTGQGVYTGELFF
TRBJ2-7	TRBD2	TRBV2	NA	TGTGCCAGCAGGGAGGGACTAGCGGCTAGAGGTGAGCAGTACTTC	CASREGLAARGEQYF
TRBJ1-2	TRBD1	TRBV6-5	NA	TGTGCCAGCCATCCGGGACAGGGCTATGGCTACACCTTC	CASHPGQGYGYTF
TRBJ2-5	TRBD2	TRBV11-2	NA	TGTGCCAGCAGCTTTATGACTAGCGGGGGGGCGTACTTC	CASSFMTSGGAYF
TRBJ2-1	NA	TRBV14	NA	TGTGCCAGCAGCCAAGATTGGTTCAAGGAGCAGTTCTTC	CASSQDWFKEQFF
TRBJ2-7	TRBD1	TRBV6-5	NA	TGTGCCAGCAGCATCGTGACAGGGCCCCCCTACGAGCAGTACTTC	CASSIVTGPPYEQYF
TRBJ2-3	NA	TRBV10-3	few	TGTGCCATCAGTGAGGGCACAGATACGCAGTATTTT	CAISEGTDTQYF
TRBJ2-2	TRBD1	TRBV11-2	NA	TGTGCCAGCACGACCAGGGGGCGCGCGGGTAGCGATAACACCGGGGAGCTGTTTTTT	CASTTRGRAGSDNTGELFF
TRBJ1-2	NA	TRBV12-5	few	TGTGCTAGTGGTTTGGTACGTCCAGGGACCTATGGCTACACCTTC	CASGLVRPGTYGYTF
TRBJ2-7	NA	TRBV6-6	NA	TGTGCCAGCAGTTATGGGACGGCCTCCTACGAGCAGTACTTC	CASSYGTASYEQYF
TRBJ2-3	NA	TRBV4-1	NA	TGCGCCAGCAGCCGGATTGTCCACACAGATACGCAGTATTTT	CASSRIVHTDTQYF
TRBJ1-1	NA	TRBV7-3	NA	TGTGCCAGCAGCTTAATGGGAGGGACGACTGAAGCTTTCTTT	CASSLMGGTTEAFF
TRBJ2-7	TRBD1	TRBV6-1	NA	TGTGCCAGCAGGCCAACAGGGGGGCGGTCCTACGAGCAGTACTTC	CASRPTGGRSYEQYF
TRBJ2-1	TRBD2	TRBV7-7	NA	TGTGCCAGCAGCCAAGCGGGAGGGTCCTACAATGAGCAGTTCTTC	CASSQAGGSYNEQFF
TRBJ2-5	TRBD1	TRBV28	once	TGTGCCAGCAGTCTGCAGGGGGCGCAAAGGGCCCAGTACTTC	CASSLQGAQRAQYF
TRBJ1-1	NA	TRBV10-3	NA	TGTGCCATCAGTGAGTCTGAGGGCGAGCGAGCTTTCTTT	CAISESEGERAFF
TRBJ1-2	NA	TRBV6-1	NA	TGTGCCAGCAGTGAACGCCCCGGGGGCGAATATGGCTACACCTTC	CASSERPGGEYGYTF
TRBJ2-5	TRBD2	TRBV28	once	TGTGCCAGCAGCCGACTAGCGGGGGGTGAGACCCAGTACTTC	CASSRLAGGETQYF
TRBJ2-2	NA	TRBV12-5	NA	TGTGCTAGTGGTTTGGACAGGTTTTCGAACACCGGGGAGCTGTTTTTT	CASGLDRFSNTGELFF
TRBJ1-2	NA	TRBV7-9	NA	TGTGCCAGCAGCATCACAGGAGGAAGTCGGGGCTACACCTTC	CASSITGGSRGYTF
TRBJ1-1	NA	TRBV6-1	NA	TGTGCCAGCGGGCAGGGTTTGTATGGAGCTTTCTTT	CASGQGLYGAFF
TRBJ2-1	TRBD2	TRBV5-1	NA	TGCGCCAGTCAGGAGACGGGACTAGTCTCCTACAATGAGCAGTTCTTC	CASQETGLVSYNEQFF
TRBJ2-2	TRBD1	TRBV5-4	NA	TGTGCCAGCAGCACCCGGGACAGGTTATTGACCGGGGAGCTGTTTTTT	CASSTRDRLLTGELFF
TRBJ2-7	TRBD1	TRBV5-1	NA	TGCGCCAGCAGCTTGGCGGCCGGGACAGGGGCGGGGGAGCAGTACTTC	CASSLAAGTGAGEQYF
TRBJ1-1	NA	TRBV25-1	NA	TGTGCCAGCAGTAGAGCGAGGGGAAACATGAACACTGAAGCTTTCTTT	CASSRARGNMNTEAFF
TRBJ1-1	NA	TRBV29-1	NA	TGCAGCGTTGCGAAAGCCCGAGGGACTGAAGCTTTCTTT	CSVAKARGTEAFF
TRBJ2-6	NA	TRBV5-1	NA	TGCGCCAGCAAGTCAGGGGACTCTGGGGCCAACGTCCTGACTTTC	CASKSGDSGANVLTF
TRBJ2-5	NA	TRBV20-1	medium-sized	TGCAGTCACGGGAGAAGGGAGACCCAGTACTTC	CSHGRRETQYF
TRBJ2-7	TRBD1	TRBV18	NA	TGTGCCAGCTCACCCGGGACAGGGGTAGGGAACGAGCAGTACTTC	CASSPGTGVGNEQYF
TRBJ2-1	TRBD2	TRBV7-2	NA	TGTGCCAGCAGCTTAGGGCTAGCGGGAGGCGAGCAGTTCTTC	CASSLGLAGGEQFF
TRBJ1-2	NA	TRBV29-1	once	TGCAGCGTTGAAGATTTGGGGAGGGGCTACACCTTC	CSVEDLGRGYTF